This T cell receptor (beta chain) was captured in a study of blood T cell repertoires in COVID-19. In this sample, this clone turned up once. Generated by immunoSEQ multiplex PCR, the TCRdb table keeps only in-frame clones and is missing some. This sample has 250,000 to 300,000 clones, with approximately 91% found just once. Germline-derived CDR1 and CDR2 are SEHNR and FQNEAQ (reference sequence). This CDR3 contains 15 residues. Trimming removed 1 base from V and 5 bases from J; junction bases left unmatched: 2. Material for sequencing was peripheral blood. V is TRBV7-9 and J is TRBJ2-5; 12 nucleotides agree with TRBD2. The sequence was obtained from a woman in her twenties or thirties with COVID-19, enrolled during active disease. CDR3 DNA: TGTGCCAGCAGCTTAGGCACTAGCGGGAGGGAGACCCAGTACTTC. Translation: CASSLGTSGRETQYF. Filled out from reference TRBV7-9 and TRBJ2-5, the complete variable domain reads DTGVSQNPRHKITKRGQNVTFRCDPISEHNRLYWYRQTLGQGPEFLTYFQNEAQLEKSRLLSDRFSAERPKGSFSTLEIQRTEQGDSAMYLCASSLGTSGRETQYFGPGTRLLVL.